Following are 18 T cell receptor beta chains from one sample sequenced in a study of cytotoxic CD8 clonotypes in ibrutinib-treated CLL (dated by TCRdb to the early 2020s). The library was produced with the immunoSEQ multiplex PCR assay. Entries here come from immuneACCESS through TCRdb and include only in-frame sequences with V and J called. Some clones fail to appear in such tables; in the studies checked, an unresolved V gene covers under half of the shortfall, and the cause of the remainder is unknown. In this sample the table shows more than 12,000 clones, roughly two thirds of which occur a single time. Of the sample, 5.4% falls within the top ten clones. The sample here was PBMCs, taken before ibrutinib treatment. The receptor set was obtained from a human donor with chronic lymphocytic leukemia.

This chain connects TRBV13 to TRBJ1-3; no reliable D call. The germline V gene encodes CDR1 PRHDT and CDR2 FYEKMQ (reference sequence). The V and J ends lost 3 bases and 0 bases respectively, with 9 bases between them. This CDR3 region has 15 residues. The CDR3 coding sequence is TGTGCCAGCAGCTTCGGGCAGTTCTCTGGAAACACCATATATTTT. Its protein is CASSFGQFSGNTIYF. Full variable domain (rest looked up from reference TRBV13 and TRBJ1-3): AAGVIQSPRHLIKEKRETATLKCYPIPRHDTVYWYQQGPGQDPQFLISFYEKMQSDKGSIPDRFSAQQFSDYHSELNMSSLELGDSALYFCASSFGQFSGNTIYFGEGSWLTVV.

The table lists this clone with a few counts. This rearrangement joins TRBV5-1 to TRBJ2-3; D unclear. Germline V lookup: CDR1 SGHRS, CDR2 YFSETQ. This CDR3 is built from 16 residues. V was trimmed by 0 bases and J by 0 bases, leaving 11 bases between them. Here the CDR3 reads CASSLGRDTSTDTQYF. The CDR3 DNA sequence: TGCGCCAGCAGCTTGGGGCGCGACACCAGCACAGATACGCAGTATTTT.

The rearrangement links TRBV4-3 to TRBJ2-2, with TRBD2 matching 9 bases. Per the germline V gene, CDR1 is LGHNA and CDR2 is YSLEER. The V and J ends lost 4 bases and 0 bases, in that order; junction bases with no gene match: 0. The CDR3 sequence is 15 residues long. DNA of the CDR3: TGCGCCAGCAGCCGGACTAGCGCGAACACCGGGGAGCTGTTTTTT. Translated, it gives CASSRTSANTGELFF.

The chain is built from TRBV18 and TRBJ1-2; 8 nucleotides match TRBD1. Germline CDR1 KGHSH, CDR2 LQKENI. V lost 2 bases and J lost 6; bases outside the gene matches: 8. This CDR3 region has 15 residues. The CDR3 DNA sequence: TGTGCCAGCTCACCAATGGCAGGGGGCATTAATGGCTACACCTTC. This translates into CASSPMAGGINGYTF.

This clone was detected once. This chain uses TRBV6-5 with TRBJ2-7; weak D call: TRBD1 (6 bases). Trimming took off 6 bases at V and 4 bases at J, with 16 bases between the two ends. The germline V gene encodes CDR1 MNHEY and CDR2 SVGAGI. The CDR3 contains 14 residues. The CDR3 region has the DNA TGTGCCAGCAGCCCCCGACAGGAAAGATACGAGCAGTACTTC. It yields the protein CASSPRQERYEQYF.

V gene TRBV7-9 combines with J gene TRBJ2-5, with D unresolved. CDR1 SEHNR and CDR2 FQNEAQ come from the germline V gene (reference sequence). V gave up 0 bases and J gave up 7 bases, with 12 bases separating them. The CDR3 spans 14 residues. CDR3 sequence: CASSLASTWGTQYF. The CDR3 nucleotides read TGTGCCAGCAGCTTAGCGTCGACATGGGGGACCCAGTACTTC.

On this clone itself: The germline gene is not matched at one end of the junction; a read error may be the cause. The rearrangement joins TRBV5-1 to TRBJ2-1; maybe TRBD2 (5 bases). The germline gives CDR1 SGHRS, CDR2 YFSETQ. The CDR3 loop spans 12 amino acids. The CDR3 loop reads CATSLLGSEQFF. In nucleotides, the CDR3 is TGCGCCACCAGCCTTCTGGGGAGTGAGCAGTTCTTC.

This chain links TRBV13 with TRBJ2-5; 8 bases map to TRBD2. This CDR3 is 15 amino acids long. CDR1 and CDR2 (germline): PRHDT, FYEKMQ (reference sequence). The V and J ends lost 0 bases and 3 bases, in that order; junction bases with no gene match: 3. The CDR3 sequence: CASSLGLAGEETQYF. For the CDR3, the DNA is TGTGCCAGCAGCTTAGGTCTAGCGGGCGAAGAGACCCAGTACTTC. Full variable domain (outside the CDR3, taken from reference TRBV13 and TRBJ2-5): AAGVIQSPRHLIKEKRETATLKCYPIPRHDTVYWYQQGPGQDPQFLISFYEKMQSDKGSIPDRFSAQQFSDYHSELNMSSLELGDSALYFCASSLGLAGEETQYFGPGTRLLVL.

The chain combines TRBV6-6 with TRBJ2-7, with a possible D match to TRBD1 (7 bases). The CDR3 has 16 residues. Trimming shortened V by 0 bases and J by 1 base, and 13 bases separated the two germline ends. Germline V gene sequence: CDR1 MNHNY, CDR2 SVGAGI (reference sequence). CDR3 nucleotide sequence: TGTGCCAGCAGTTACTCGCGGGGACAGAGATCCTACGAGCAGTACTTC. Translating gives CASSYSRGQRSYEQYF.

The genes are TRBV5-1 and TRBJ2-3; D might be TRBD2 (6 bases). Deletions cut 6 bases from V and 5 bases from J, with 22 bases between. Germline V gene data show CDR1 as SGHRS and CDR2 as YFSETQ. This CDR3 spans 16 amino acids. Here the CDR3 reads CASKVGWGVQGDTQYF. In nucleotides, the CDR3 is TGCGCCAGCAAGGTCGGATGGGGGGTGCAAGGAGATACGCAGTATTTT.

This chain links TRBV11-2 with TRBJ1-2; 7 bases align to TRBD1. The CDR3 extends over 13 amino acids. With 3 bases clipped from V and 4 bases from J, the junction kept 2 bases outside the gene matches. Germline CDR1 SGHAT, CDR2 FQNNGV. Written as DNA, the CDR3 is TGTGCCAGCAGCTTCGCAGGGGGCTATGGCTACACCTTC. Its translation is CASSFAGGYGYTF.

The chain links TRBV7-2 to TRBJ1-2; D remains ambiguous. The V end was cut by 0 bases, the J end by 6 bases, with 8 bases between. The CDR3 totals 13 residues. Germline CDR1 reads SGHTA; CDR2 reads FQGNSA. In DNA, the CDR3 is TGTGCCAGCAGCTTAGCGCCCCGGGATGGCTACACCTTC. It yields the protein CASSLAPRDGYTF.

This chain links TRBV7-6 with TRBJ2-2; 8 positions agree with TRBD2. Germline CDR1 and CDR2: SGHVS and FNYEAQ. The CDR3 totals 14 residues. With 5 bases clipped from V and 4 bases from J, the junction kept 3 bases outside the gene matches. Here the CDR3 DNA reads TGTGCCAGCAGCCCGGGAGGGCGCACCGGGGAGCTGTTTTTT. It yields the protein CASSPGGRTGELFF.

As regards this clone: One end of the junction does not line up with germline, which may come from a read error. Additional DNA sequences in this sample encode the identical CDR3. The gene calls are TRBV4-2 and TRBJ2-7; 8 nucleotides agree with TRBD2. Germline lookup yields CDR1 LGHNA and CDR2 YNFKEQ. CDR3 length: 17 amino acids. The CDR3 here is CASSIGPRVAGPYEQYF. CDR3 in DNA: TGTGCCAGCAGCATCGGCCCCCGAGTAGCGGGACCCTACGAGCAGTACTTT.

This clone was picked up one time. The chain has TRBV28 and TRBJ1-6, with D possibly matching TRBD1 (5 bases). Deletions cut 7 bases from V and 7 bases from J, with 11 bases between. Germline V lookup: CDR1 MDHEN, CDR2 SYDVKM. The CDR3 contains 13 residues. CDR3 in amino acids: CASTLSGNSPLHF. CDR3 coding DNA: TGTGCCAGCACCCTCTCAGGGAATTCACCCCTCCACTTT.

This clone was counted a few times. The chain joins TRBV7-9 to TRBJ1-1; possible D gene TRBD1, 5 bases. This CDR3 contains 13 residues. Germline V gene sequence: CDR1 SEHNR, CDR2 FQNEAQ (reference sequence). Trimming took off 2 bases at V and 11 bases at J, with 15 bases between the two ends. CDR3 DNA sequence: TGTGCCAGCAGCTTACAGGGTCGGGTTGGGGCTTTCTTT. Its translation is CASSLQGRVGAFF.

V usage is TRBV7-3 and J usage is TRBJ2-3; D possibly uses TRBD1 or TRBD2 (6 bases each). V lost 6 bases, J lost 3 bases, and 13 bases lay in between. Germline V gene sequence: CDR1 SGHTA, CDR2 FQGTGA. This CDR3 contains 14 residues. As DNA, the CDR3 is TGTGCCAGCAGTTGGGGGGCAGAGACAGATACGCAGTATTTT. Translating it yields CASSWGAETDTQYF.

This clone was seen a handful of times. The rearrangement uses TRBV9 and TRBJ2-7; the D is unclear. Germline CDR1 reads SGDLS; CDR2 reads YYNGEE. The CDR3 totals 14 residues. With 0 bases removed from V and 2 bases from J, the gap between germline ends came to 9 bases. CDR3 region: CASSVGSAPYEQYF. Here the CDR3 DNA reads TGTGCCAGCAGCGTAGGGTCAGCGCCCTACGAGCAGTACTTC.